These 20 T cell receptor beta chains share one sample of origin, sequenced in a study of cytomegalovirus exposure and HLA in healthy donors. The study ran its PCR with 60 Vbeta and 13 Jbeta primers. Produced via immunoSEQ multiplex PCR; TCRdb's table is partial and in-frame only. The sample holds 150,000 to 200,000 clones, about three quarters seen once. The specimen sequenced was PBMCs. The receptors here all came from a woman between 40 and 55 years old in good health and CMV-seronegative.

This chain uses TRBV28 with TRBJ2-3; D might be TRBD2 (6 bases). This CDR3 has 17 amino acids. CDR1 MDHEN and CDR2 SYDVKM come from the germline V gene. Trimming took 2 bases from V and 0 from J, leaving 15 bases between them. In nucleotides, the CDR3 is TGTGCCAGCAGTTTAGGGACGGACTATTATAGCACAGATACGCAGTATTTT. It is translated as CASSLGTDYYSTDTQYF.

The chain recombines TRBV18 with TRBJ2-1, with D possibly being TRBD2 (5 bases). CDR3 size: 16 residues. From germline, CDR1 is KGHSH and CDR2 LQKENI. V lost 0 bases and J lost 3, with 12 bases in between. The CDR3 bases are TGTGCCAGCTCACCACCTAACGGGGTCTTCTACAATGAGCAGTTCTTC. Encoded protein: CASSPPNGVFYNEQFF.

This chain joins TRBV20-1 and TRBJ1-1; D unresolved. The CDR3 covers 11 residues. Germline V gives CDR1 DFQATT, CDR2 SNEGSKA (reference sequence). The V end was cut by 0 bases, the J end by 6 bases, with 5 bases between. CDR3 nucleotide sequence: TGCAGTGCTAGAGATCTCCCTGAAGCTTTCTTT. Translated, it gives CSARDLPEAFF.

Written as DNA, the CDR3 is TGTGCCAGCTCGGGACAGGGCCGATTTGAGCAGTTCTTC. Protein product: CASSGQGRFEQFF. The genes are TRBV7-2 and TRBJ2-1; TRBD1 aligns across 9 bases. Germline lookup yields CDR1 SGHTA and CDR2 FQGNSA. The length of the CDR3 is 13 residues. Trimming at V came to 8 bases and at J to 9 bases, leaving 8 bases not matched to a gene. The full variable domain, with the rest looked up from reference TRBV7-2 and TRBJ2-1, is GAGVSQSPSNKVTEKGKDVELRCDPISGHTALYWYRQSLGQGLEFLIYFQGNSAPDKSGLPSDRFSAERTGGSVSTLTIQRTQQEDSAVYLCASSGQGRFEQFFGPGTRLTVL.

The chain recombines TRBV20-1 with TRBJ1-2; D unclear. CDR1 DFQATT and CDR2 SNEGSKA come from the germline V gene (reference sequence). Trimming took off 0 bases at V and 14 bases at J, with 13 bases between the two ends. CDR3 length: 11 residues. CDR3 nucleotides: TGCAGTGCTAGAGATGGCCGACTCATAACCTTC. This gives the protein CSARDGRLITF.

V usage is TRBV4-3 and J usage is TRBJ1-1, with D possibly matching TRBD1 (6 bases). V dropped 2 bases and J dropped 3 bases, with 22 bases sitting between them. The CDR3 consists of 18 residues. The germline V gene encodes CDR1 LGHNA and CDR2 YSLEER. CDR3 sequence: CASSQFGGGAPVYTEAFF. Written as DNA, the CDR3 is TGCGCCAGCAGCCAATTCGGAGGGGGGGCTCCGGTGTACACTGAAGCTTTCTTT.

J is TRBJ2-3 and V is TRBV2; D not certain. CDR1 and CDR2 from the germline V gene are SNHLY and FYNNEI. V was trimmed by 6 bases and J by 6 bases, leaving 7 bases between them. The CDR3 runs 11 residues. The CDR3 bases are TGTGCCAGCAGGAGAATTGATACGCAGTATTTT. It translates to CASRRIDTQYF.

The count of this clone is one. The J gene is TRBJ2-7, the V gene TRBV7-9, with a weak D call TRBD1 (5 bases). Trimming took off 2 bases at V and 5 bases at J, with 16 bases between the two ends. The CDR3 runs to 15 residues. Germline assignment: CDR1 SEHNR and CDR2 FQNEAQ (reference sequence). The CDR3 loop reads CASSLSGFSGNEQYF. The CDR3 nucleotides are TGTGCCAGCAGCTTATCAGGGTTCTCTGGCAACGAGCAGTACTTC. Variable domain in full (rest from reference TRBV7-9 and TRBJ2-7): DTGVSQNPRHKITKRGQNVTFRCDPISEHNRLYWYRQTLGQGPEFLTYFQNEAQLEKSRLLSDRFSAERPKGSFSTLEIQRTEQGDSAMYLCASSLSGFSGNEQYFGPGTRLTVT.

This clone came up once. The chain links TRBV5-1 to TRBJ2-1, with D maybe TRBD2 (5 bases). CDR1 is SGHRS, CDR2 YFSETQ, per germline. Trimming shortened V by 4 bases and J by 0 bases, and 17 bases separated the two germline ends. This CDR3 region has 17 residues. The CDR3 DNA sequence: TGCGCCAGCAGCCAGGCGGCGAGGGTATTCTCCTACAATGAGCAGTTCTTC. Translating gives CASSQAARVFSYNEQFF.

The genes are TRBV5-1 and TRBJ2-7; 9 positions agree with TRBD1. Germline V lookup: CDR1 SGHRS, CDR2 YFSETQ. With V trimmed by 4 bases and J by 3 bases, 8 bases remained unmatched. CDR3 size: 15 residues. The CDR3 protein is CASSLTGTGYYEQYF. In DNA form, the CDR3 reads TGCGCCAGCAGCCTGACCGGGACAGGGTACTACGAGCAGTACTTC.

V and J are TRBV30 and TRBJ1-2; the D is unclear. The CDR3 has 12 amino acids. Trimming cost V 3 bases and J 5 bases, with 10 bases left between them. CDR1 GTSNPN and CDR2 SVGIG come from the germline V gene (reference sequence). CDR3 DNA sequence: TGTGCCTGGAGCCCAGTAAAATATGGCTACACCTTC. Its translation is CAWSPVKYGYTF.

This rearrangement joins TRBV19 to TRBJ2-7; TRBD2 matches at 10 bases. The germline gives CDR1 LNHDA, CDR2 SQIVND (reference sequence). The V and J ends lost 1 base and 5 bases, in that order; junction bases with no gene match: 5. The CDR3 is 15 residues long. The CDR3 sequence: CASSIVSGRIHEQYF. DNA of the CDR3: TGTGCCAGTAGTATAGTTAGCGGGAGGATCCACGAGCAGTACTTC.

V usage is TRBV5-1 and J usage is TRBJ2-5; 13 bases align to TRBD2. Germline trimming cut 6 bases from V and 3 bases from J; bases unmatched to any gene: 2. Looked up from germline, CDR1 is SGHRS and CDR2 is YFSETQ. CDR3 length equals 14 residues. CDR3 in amino acids: CASTGLAGEETQYF. The CDR3 DNA reads TGCGCCAGCACCGGACTAGCGGGAGAAGAGACCCAGTACTTC.

The rearrangement links TRBV9 to TRBJ2-2; TRBD2 matches 7 bases. Germline V gene sequence: CDR1 SGDLS, CDR2 YYNGEE. This CDR3 is built from 15 residues. J gave up 4 bases and V 5 bases, and 8 bases lay outside the gene matches. The DNA of the CDR3 is TGTGCCAGCAGGGAGGGAGCGGGGCTCACCGGGGAGCTGTTTTTT. Translated: CASREGAGLTGELFF.

This clone was seen once. This chain links TRBV19 with TRBJ1-4; D is unresolved. The ends were cut back, 4 bases at V and 3 bases at J, with 12 bases in the middle. CDR1 and CDR2 (germline): LNHDA, SQIVND (reference sequence). The CDR3 covers 15 residues. The CDR3 protein is CASSTVAAANEKLFF. DNA of the CDR3: TGTGCCAGTAGTACCGTCGCTGCGGCTAATGAAAAACTGTTTTTT.

This sequence joins TRBV27 and TRBJ2-2; D might be TRBD2 (6 bases). The CDR3 contains 17 residues. The V gene's germline CDR1 is MNHEY and CDR2 SMNVEV (reference sequence). V was shortened by 6 bases and J by 6 bases, with 23 bases between the two germline ends. In DNA form, the CDR3 reads TGTGCCAGCAGGTTTCTCGGCGCGGGTAGGGAGGCCGGGGAGCTGTTTTTT. It encodes CASRFLGAGREAGELFF.

This clone was recorded once. The V call is TRBV19, the J call TRBJ1-3; no clear D. CDR3 length: 13 residues. Trimming stripped 5 bases from V and 2 bases from J, with 7 bases between. Germline assignment: CDR1 LNHDA and CDR2 SQIVND (reference sequence). CDR3: CASSLGPGNTIYF. The CDR3 DNA is TGTGCCAGTAGTTTGGGCCCTGGAAACACCATATATTTT. The full variable domain, its missing parts supplied by reference TRBV19 and TRBJ1-3, is DGGITQSPKYLFRKEGQNVTLSCEQNLNHDAMYWYRQDPGQGLRLIYYSQIVNDFQKGDIAEGYSVSREKKESFPLTVTSAQKNPTAFYLCASSLGPGNTIYFGEGSWLTVV.

This clone was detected only a few times. The gene calls are TRBV7-2 and TRBJ2-5; 8 bases map to TRBD2. The CDR3 runs 12 residues. From germline, CDR1 is SGHTA and CDR2 FQGNSA. The ends lost 7 bases at V and 12 bases at J; junction bases unmatched: 10. The CDR3 nucleotides are TGTGCCAGCACCCCCCCTTGGCGGGAGGAGTACTTC. Its translation is CASTPPWREEYF.

This chain joins TRBV18 and TRBJ1-5, with 7 bases matching TRBD1. The junction had 7 bases not matched to a gene; V was cut back by 5 bases and J by 6 bases. The CDR3 covers 14 residues. The V gene's germline CDR1 is KGHSH and CDR2 LQKENI. In DNA form, the CDR3 reads TGTGCCAGCTCATCCGGGACAGACTCTCAGCCCCAGCATTTT. It specifies CASSSGTDSQPQHF.

This clone has just a few counts. The rearrangement uses TRBV7-2 and TRBJ2-1, with 7 bases aligning to TRBD1. The CDR3 extends over 13 amino acids. The V segment lost 5 bases and the J segment 5 bases; nucleotides outside the gene matches: 3. CDR1 is SGHTA and CDR2 is FQGNSA in the germline V gene. CDR3 sequence (DNA): TGTGCCAGCAGCAGGGACAGAAACAATGAGCAGTTCTTC. Residues: CASSRDRNNEQFF.